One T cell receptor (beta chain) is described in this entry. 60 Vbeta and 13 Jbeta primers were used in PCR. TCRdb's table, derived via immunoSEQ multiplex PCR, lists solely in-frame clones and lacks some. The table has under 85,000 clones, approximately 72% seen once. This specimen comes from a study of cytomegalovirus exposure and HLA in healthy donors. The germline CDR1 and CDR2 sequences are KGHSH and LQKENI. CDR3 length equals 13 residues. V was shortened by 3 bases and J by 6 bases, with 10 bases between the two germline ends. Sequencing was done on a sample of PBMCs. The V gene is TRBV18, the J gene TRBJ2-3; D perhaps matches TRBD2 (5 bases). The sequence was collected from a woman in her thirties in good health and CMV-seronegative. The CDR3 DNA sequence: TGTGCCAGCTCACCTGGAGGTATGGATACGCAGTATTTT. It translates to CASSPGGMDTQYF.